This T cell receptor (beta chain) was captured by sequencing in a study of blood T cell repertoires in COVID-19. The CDR3 spans 12 residues. Trimming removed 10 bases at V and 8 bases at J, with 17 bases between. Per the germline V gene, CDR1 is LNHDA and CDR2 is SQIVND (reference sequence). As processed by the authors: Using reference gene primer amplification, nucleated cell counts were estimated. This table comes from immunoSEQ multiplex PCR, and its TCRdb copy is limited to in-frame clones, with some not included. V, J and clone size derive from that table, while D and trimming were established from the DNA sequence. The repertoire holds approximately 200,000 clones, with approximately 87% as singletons.

This TCR came from a man between 60 and 70 years old who had recovered from COVID-19. V usage is TRBV19 and J usage is TRBJ1-2, with a possible D match to TRBD1 (5 bases). Sequencing used peripheral blood. The CDR3 loop reads CATSKGLQGYTF. Written as DNA, the CDR3 is TGTGCCACCTCGAAGGGGCTACAGGGCTACACCTTC. The full variable domain, with the rest looked up from reference TRBV19 and TRBJ1-2, is DGGITQSPKYLFRKEGQNVTLSCEQNLNHDAMYWYRQDPGQGLRLIYYSQIVNDFQKGDIAEGYSVSREKKESFPLTVTSAQKNPTAFYLCATSKGLQGYTFGSGTRLTVV.